The 29 T cell receptor beta chains given below trace back to one sample, sequenced in a study of cytomegalovirus exposure and HLA in healthy donors. The PCR was carried out with 60 Vbeta primers and 13 Jbeta primers. TCRdb's copy holds only in-frame clones and misses some; the assay was immunoSEQ multiplex PCR. The sample's table shows around 200,000 clones. The sample was PBMCs. The receptors come from a woman under 40 in good health and CMV-seropositive.

The J gene is TRBJ1-2, the V gene TRBV5-6; maybe TRBD1 (5 bases). V shed 3 bases and J shed 2 bases, with 11 bases lying between them. Germline V gene lookup returns CDR1 SGHDT and CDR2 YYEEEE. CDR3 length: 14 residues. CDR3: CASSSGGGNYGYTF. The DNA of the CDR3 is TGTGCCAGCAGCTCTGGGGGAGGGAACTATGGCTACACCTTC.

The J gene is TRBJ2-5, the V gene TRBV6-5; 7 nucleotides match TRBD1. The J call may be faulty, since TRBJ2-7 better matches the DNA end. Germline V lookup: CDR1 MNHEY, CDR2 SVGAGI. This CDR3 has 13 residues. The CDR3 sequence: CASRRDSSYEQYF. The CDR3 bases are TGTGCCAGCAGAAGGGACAGTTCCTACGAGCAGTACTTC.

This rearrangement joins TRBV2 to TRBJ1-4; D possibly corresponds to TRBD1 (5 bases). The CDR3 is made up of 16 amino acids. Trimming removed 4 bases at V and 1 base at J, with 13 bases between. In germline, CDR1 is SNHLY, CDR2 FYNNEI. This CDR3 is CASSAQGGVTNEKLFF. The CDR3 bases are TGTGCCAGCAGTGCCCAGGGTGGAGTAACTAATGAAAAACTGTTTTTT.

Written as DNA, the CDR3 is TGTGCCAGCAGCTTAGATAGCGGGCCAAGCTCCTACGAGCAGTACTTC. Encoded protein: CASSLDSGPSSYEQYF. The rearrangement links TRBV7-2 to TRBJ2-7; 7 bases align to TRBD2. V was clipped by 1 base and J by 0 bases; unmatched bases: 6. The CDR3 runs to 16 residues. Germline loops: CDR1 SGHTA, CDR2 FQGNSA.

The rearrangement uses TRBV27 and TRBJ2-7; D is possibly TRBD1 (6 bases). V lost 3 bases and J lost 7, with 22 bases in between. The V gene's germline CDR1 is MNHEY and CDR2 SMNVEV (reference sequence). The CDR3 has 16 residues. CDR3 bases: TGTGCCAGCAGTTTGACCTCCGGGACAATTACGGGGGAGCAGTACTTC. Translated: CASSLTSGTITGEQYF.

The J gene is TRBJ1-4, the V gene TRBV7-2; D remains ambiguous. V was cut by 5 bases and J by 6 bases, with 10 bases left in between. Germline lookup yields CDR1 SGHTA and CDR2 FQGNSA. The CDR3 is 13 amino acids. The CDR3: CASSRGEDEKLFF. The DNA for the CDR3 is TGTGCCAGCAGCCGTGGGGAGGATGAAAAACTGTTTTTT.

The chain links TRBV10-3 to TRBJ1-5; weak D call: TRBD1 (5 bases). The CDR3 extends over 14 amino acids. Germline CDR1 ENHRY, CDR2 SYGVKD. The V end lost 5 bases, the J end lost 2 bases, and 10 bases lay between the germline ends. The CDR3 loop is CAISLLGGNQPQHF. DNA of the CDR3: TGTGCCATCAGTCTCCTAGGGGGCAATCAGCCCCAGCATTTT.

For this clone: This same CDR3 is encoded by further DNA sequences in the sample. The genes are TRBV19 and TRBJ1-5, with unresolved D. The V and J ends lost 4 bases and 0 bases respectively, with 10 bases between them. The germline V gene encodes CDR1 LNHDA and CDR2 SQIVND (reference sequence). The CDR3 extends over 15 amino acids. For the CDR3, the DNA is TGTGCCAGTAGTACTGGAGGGTATAGCAATCAGCCCCAGCATTTT. This gives the protein CASSTGGYSNQPQHF.

V gene TRBV5-1 combines with J gene TRBJ1-2, with D maybe TRBD1 (6 bases). Germline V gene lookup returns CDR1 SGHRS and CDR2 YFSETQ. This CDR3 has 13 amino acids. The V gene lost 4 bases and the J gene lost 2 bases, with 9 bases spanning the gap. The DNA of the CDR3 is TGCGCCAGCAGCGGCGACAGGAACTATGGCTACACCTTC. As protein: CASSGDRNYGYTF.

The rearrangement links TRBV6-5 to TRBJ2-7; 7 nucleotides agree with TRBD1. The ends lost 2 bases at V and 0 bases at J; junction bases unmatched: 7. The CDR3 spans 16 residues. Germline V gene sequence: CDR1 MNHEY, CDR2 SVGAGI. The CDR3 nucleotides are TGTGCCAGCAGTTACGGCAACAGGGGCAGCTCCTACGAGCAGTACTTC. Its protein product is CASSYGNRGSSYEQYF.

The chain couples TRBV18 to TRBJ2-7; possible D gene TRBD2, 7 bases. Trimming cost V 4 bases and J 3 bases, with 16 bases left between them. Germline lookup yields CDR1 KGHSH and CDR2 LQKENI. The CDR3 totals 15 residues. CDR3 sequence: CASSRGGGLHYEQYF. The CDR3 nucleotides read TGTGCCAGCTCACGGGGGGGCGGGCTACACTACGAGCAGTACTTC.

The chain couples TRBV28 to TRBJ1-1; no definite D call. The CDR3 length is 12 residues. From germline, CDR1 is MDHEN and CDR2 SYDVKM. The V end lost 8 bases, the J end lost 1 base, and 8 bases lay between the germline ends. The CDR3 loop reads CASLRRNTEAFF. The CDR3 DNA sequence: TGTGCCAGCCTACGGAGGAACACTGAAGCTTTCTTT.

V gene TRBV19 combines with J gene TRBJ1-5; TRBD1 aligns across 8 bases. V trimming: 5 bases; J trimming: 6 bases; junction bases outside the gene matches: 9. The CDR3 loop spans 15 amino acids. In germline, CDR1 is LNHDA, CDR2 SQIVND (reference sequence). In nucleotides, the CDR3 is TGTGCCAGTAGTTCTCGACAGGGGTCAGGTCAGCCCCAGCATTTT. Translated: CASSSRQGSGQPQHF.

The genes are TRBV18 and TRBJ2-5, with 8 bases lining up with TRBD2. CDR1 and CDR2 (germline): KGHSH, LQKENI. The CDR3 is 16 amino acids. Trimming took 4 bases from V and 4 from J; bases not matched to a gene: 11. This CDR3 is CASSRPGGLRGETQYF. CDR3 DNA: TGTGCCAGCTCACGGCCGGGGGGGCTACGAGGAGAGACCCAGTACTTC.

This chain connects TRBV19 to TRBJ2-4; no firm D call. Germline CDR1 is LNHDA and CDR2 is SQIVND (reference sequence). The CDR3 is 16 amino acids. V shed 5 bases and J shed 0 bases, with 14 bases lying between them. Written as DNA, the CDR3 is TGTGCCAGTAGTGCTCCTCGGGTACGAGCCAAAAACATTCAGTACTTC. Residues: CASSAPRVRAKNIQYF. Filled out from reference TRBV19 and TRBJ2-4, the complete variable domain reads DGGITQSPKYLFRKEGQNVTLSCEQNLNHDAMYWYRQDPGQGLRLIYYSQIVNDFQKGDIAEGYSVSREKKESFPLTVTSAQKNPTAFYLCASSAPRVRAKNIQYFGAGTRLSVL.

This chain links TRBV6-5 with TRBJ1-2, with 9 bases aligning to TRBD1. With 4 bases clipped from V and 7 bases from J, the junction kept 10 bases outside the gene matches. Looked up from germline, CDR1 is MNHEY and CDR2 is SVGAGI. The CDR3 consists of 15 residues. The CDR3 DNA reads as TGTGCCAGCAGTTTCACAGGGGGCTCATCGGGTGGCTACACCTTC. This sequence encodes CASSFTGGSSGGYTF.

V usage is TRBV28 and J usage is TRBJ2-2; tentative D call: TRBD2 (6 bases). The CDR3 consists of 16 residues. The V gene lost 3 bases and the J gene lost 5 bases, with 16 bases spanning the gap. Germline V lookup: CDR1 MDHEN, CDR2 SYDVKM. As DNA, the CDR3 is TGTGCCAGCAGTTTGCGTGGTGCCCGGGGGACCGGGGAGCTGTTTTTT. It yields the protein CASSLRGARGTGELFF.

The chain links TRBV10-3 to TRBJ1-4; D is unresolved. This CDR3 region has 16 residues. The germline V gene has CDR1 ENHRY and CDR2 SYGVKD. V was cut by 0 bases and J by 8 bases, with 16 bases left in between. CDR3: CAISESLSTLGEKLFF. The CDR3 DNA reads TGTGCCATCAGTGAGTCCCTATCGACATTGGGCGAAAAACTGTTTTTT.

About this clone: Additional DNA sequences in this sample encode the identical CDR3. The chain recombines TRBV7-2 with TRBJ2-7; 7 nucleotides align to TRBD1. This CDR3 has 14 residues. J gave up 3 bases and V 5 bases, and 7 bases lay outside the gene matches. The germline CDR1 and CDR2 sequences are SGHTA and FQGNSA. The CDR3 region has the DNA TGTGCCAGCAGCCCATACAGGGGAAGCTACGAGCAGTACTTC. Its protein is CASSPYRGSYEQYF.

In DNA, the CDR3 is TGTGCCAGCAGTGGAGGCACGGTTCAGTACTTC. This codes for CASSGGTVQYF. The rearrangement joins TRBV6-1 to TRBJ2-4, with no clear D. CDR3 length: 11 residues. Trimming removed 4 bases at V and 11 bases at J, with 9 bases between. Germline CDR1 and CDR2: MNHNS and SASEGT.

The CDR3 region is CASSSTGGFADTQYF. CDR3 DNA sequence: TGTGCCAGCAGCTCGACAGGGGGGTTTGCAGATACGCAGTATTTT. This chain uses TRBV7-8 with TRBJ2-3; 9 bases line up with TRBD1. Germline trimming cut 4 bases from V and 4 bases from J; bases unmatched to any gene: 6. This CDR3 comprises 15 residues. Per germline, CDR1 SGHVS and CDR2 FQNEAQ.

This chain joins TRBV27 and TRBJ2-1; 8 bases map to TRBD2. The CDR3 length is 16 residues. The trim removed 1 base at V and 6 bases at J, leaving 8 bases unmatched. Germline assignment: CDR1 MNHEY and CDR2 SMNVEV (reference sequence). The CDR3 loop reads CASSLLVQRGSNEQFF. CDR3 nucleotides: TGTGCCAGCAGTTTATTGGTCCAGCGGGGGAGCAATGAGCAGTTCTTC.

The V and J genes are TRBV9 and TRBJ2-5; D call uncertain. CDR1 and CDR2 from the germline V gene are SGDLS and YYNGEE. There are 12 residues in the CDR3. Trimming cost V 2 bases and J 5 bases, with 7 bases left between them. The CDR3 loop reads CASSVSSETQYF. DNA for the CDR3: TGTGCCAGCAGCGTGTCTAGTGAGACCCAGTACTTC.

The chain combines TRBV10-3 with TRBJ1-6; no firm D call. This CDR3 is 14 amino acids long. CDR1 is ENHRY and CDR2 is SYGVKD in the germline V gene. V was pared by 7 bases and J by 6 bases, with 13 bases between. The CDR3 nucleotides are TGTGCCATCACCCGGGATGTACTTAATTCACCCCTCCACTTT. Protein: CAITRDVLNSPLHF.

The J gene is TRBJ2-1, the V gene TRBV7-9, with D possibly matching TRBD1 (5 bases). Per the germline V gene, CDR1 is SEHNR and CDR2 is FQNEAQ (reference sequence). The CDR3 is made up of 14 amino acids. Trimming cost V 3 bases and J 0 bases, with 6 bases left between them. The CDR3 sequence: CASSFDSSYNEQFF. CDR3 nucleotide sequence: TGTGCCAGCAGCTTTGACAGCTCCTACAATGAGCAGTTCTTC.

In DNA, the CDR3 is TGCGCCAGCAGCCCAAGATACAGGAGTGGCACCGGGGAGCTGTTTTTT. Protein sequence: CASSPRYRSGTGELFF. The chain carries TRBV4-1 and TRBJ2-2; D is perhaps TRBD1 (5 bases). This CDR3 is built from 16 residues. V lost 4 bases and J lost 4, with 16 bases in between. Germline values: CDR1 MGHRA, CDR2 YSYEKL.

CDR3 sequence (DNA): TGTGCCAGCAGCGCGGGCACCGGACAGGGGGCACACAATGAGCAGTTCTTC. Translating it yields CASSAGTGQGAHNEQFF. The chain joins TRBV9 to TRBJ2-1; 11 bases match TRBD1. With V trimmed by 3 bases and J by 5 bases, 10 bases remained unmatched. CDR3 length equals 17 residues. CDR1 is SGDLS and CDR2 is YYNGEE in the germline V gene.

This sequence joins TRBV10-2 and TRBJ1-3; 8 bases line up with TRBD1. The CDR3 sequence is 16 residues long. V shed 6 bases and J 3 bases; nucleotides not matched to a gene: 10. Germline V lookup: CDR1 WSHSY, CDR2 SAAADI. The CDR3 loop is CASSLTGQGSGNTIYF. CDR3 bases: TGCGCCAGCAGCCTTACCGGACAGGGAAGTGGAAACACCATATATTTT.

V usage is TRBV7-9 and J usage is TRBJ1-1; D is unclear. CDR1 is SEHNR and CDR2 is FQNEAQ in the germline V gene (reference sequence). Trimming shortened V by 5 bases and J by 7 bases, and 17 bases separated the two germline ends. The CDR3 is 14 amino acids. CDR3: CASSGRFSSGEAFF. The CDR3 DNA is TGTGCCAGCAGCGGCCGTTTTAGTTCAGGTGAAGCTTTCTTT.